The following is a T cell receptor (beta chain) sequence with its context. The junction departs from germline at one end; a sequencing error may be responsible. The CDR3 loop spans 15 amino acids. Germline CDR1 MNHEY, CDR2 SMNVEV (reference sequence). The source of the sample is a study of blood T cell repertoires in COVID-19. For the study at large: Both acute and convalescent COVID-19 samples were obtained from the United States, Italy and Spain. In each case, the material was cDNA or gDNA derived from T cells, B-cell-depleted T cells, or PBMCs.

Repertoires were generated with immunoSEQ multiplex PCR, while TCRdb's copy carries only in-frame clones and drops some. The sample shows around 120,000 clones, about nine tenths of them seen only once. The receptor was isolated from a human donor with active COVID-19. The donor label of this sample is uncertain. Sequenced sample: peripheral blood. The genes are TRBV27 and TRBJ2-1; TRBD1 matches at 9 bases. The CDR3 sequence is CASNLFGTGHNEQFF. DNA for the CDR3: TGTGCCAGCAATTTATTCGGGACAGGGCACAATGAGCAGTTCTTC.